The rows below give T cell receptor beta chains drawn from one sample of a study of response to subunit inactivated influenza vaccine. TCRdb processed the RT-PCR reads anew with MiXCR; each CDR3 protein has one entry. This sample has around 580,000 distinct CDR3 sequences, with roughly 12% found just once. The sample here was PBMCs from blood, taken on the day of vaccination. Every receptor here comes from a man between 50 and 59 years old who received an inactivated influenza vaccine. CDR3s include the opening cysteine and the closing phenylalanine or tryptophan.

V gene	J gene	CDR3 protein
TRBV20-1	TRBJ2-1	CSASHPGQLAAPYNEQFF
TRBV11-1	TRBJ1-1	CASSLDGTVLEAFF
TRBV19	TRBJ2-2	CATNSPGQGFAGELFF
TRBV5-5	TRBJ1-5	CASSLEQSNQPQHF
TRBV7-3	TRBJ2-3	CASSPQAANADTQYF
TRBV20-1	TRBJ1-5	CSATPTGGRSNQPQHF
TRBV5-6	TRBJ2-3	CASSKTSTQYF
TRBV5-1	TRBJ2-5	CASSLTPWAETQYF
TRBV7-6	TRBJ2-1	CASSLGRESYNEQFF
TRBV5-5	TRBJ1-2	CASSPGQGATNYGYTF
TRBV11-1	TRBJ2-5	CASSFVTGGNQETQYF
TRBV3-1	TRBJ2-7	CASSQTGTMFYEQYF
TRBV28	TRBJ2-7	CASSYPVGASGDYEQYF
TRBV24-1	TRBJ1-2	CATSEASQSYGYTF
TRBV7-8	TRBJ2-4	CASSSLRLAKNIQYF
TRBV7-9	TRBJ2-7	CASSKMASGSHEQYF
TRBV7-8	TRBJ1-4	CASSVGLREKLFF